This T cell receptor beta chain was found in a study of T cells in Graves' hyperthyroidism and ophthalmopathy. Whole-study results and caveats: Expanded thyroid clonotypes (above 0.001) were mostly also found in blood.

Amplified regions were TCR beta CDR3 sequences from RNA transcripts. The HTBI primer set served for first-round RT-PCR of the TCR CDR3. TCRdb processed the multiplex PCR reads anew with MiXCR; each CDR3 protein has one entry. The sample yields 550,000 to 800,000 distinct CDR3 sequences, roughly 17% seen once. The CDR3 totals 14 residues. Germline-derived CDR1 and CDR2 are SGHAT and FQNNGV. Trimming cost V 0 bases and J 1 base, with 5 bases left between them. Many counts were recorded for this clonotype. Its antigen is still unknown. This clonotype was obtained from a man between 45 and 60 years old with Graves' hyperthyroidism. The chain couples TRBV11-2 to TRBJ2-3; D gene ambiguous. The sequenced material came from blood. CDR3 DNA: TGTGCCAGCAGCTTAGACTTGGGCACAGATACGCAGTATTTT. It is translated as CASSLDLGTDTQYF.